The 4 T cell receptor beta chains reported below all come from one sample, sequenced in a study of regulatory and conventional T cells in RAG deficiency. Sequencing was performed with immunoSEQ multiplex PCR; in TCRdb, only in-frame clones are kept and a portion is missing. The table includes about 30,000 clones, 60% to 85% detected once. Conventional CD4+ T cells were sorted from blood as CD25-low CD127-high cells. These sequences were also reported in another study, on regulatory T cells. That investigation notes: The PCR used 52 TRBV and 13 TRBJ primers.

Sequencing was performed on CD4+ effector T cells sorted from blood. Receptor source: a human donor in good health.

CDR3 protein: CSVVLAEAFF. CDR3 DNA sequence: TGCAGCGTTGTCTTGGCTGAAGCTTTCTTT. V is TRBV29-1 and J is TRBJ1-1, with D hard to call. The CDR3 runs 10 residues. Trimming left V 4 bases short and J 6 bases short, with 6 bases between. Germline V lookup: CDR1 SQVTM, CDR2 ANQGSEA.

For the CDR3, the DNA is TGTGCCGTAGGGCGGGACTCCGGGGCAGATACGCAGTATTTT. Amino acids: CAVGRDSGADTQYF. The V call is TRBV5-4, the J call TRBJ2-3; the D gene is possibly TRBD2 (6 bases). There are 14 residues in the CDR3. CDR1 and CDR2 from the germline V gene are SGHNT and YYREEE (reference sequence). Trimming stripped 10 bases from V and 4 bases from J, with 19 bases between.

CDR3 nucleotides: TGTGCCAGGGTCGATGGACGGGGAGGGGACGAGCAGTACTTC. Protein product: CARVDGRGGDEQYF. The rearrangement joins TRBV19 to TRBJ2-7, with 7 bases that match TRBD2. J lost 5 bases, V lost 9 bases, and 13 bases had no gene match. The CDR3 spans 14 residues. CDR1 and CDR2 (germline): LNHDA, SQIVND (reference sequence).

The chain carries TRBV18 and TRBJ1-3; the D is unclear. V was shortened by 1 base and J by 0 bases, with 10 bases between the two germline ends. CDR3 length: 16 amino acids. The germline CDR1 and CDR2 sequences are KGHSH and LQKENI. Here the CDR3 reads CASSPRTEASGNTIYF. CDR3 DNA: TGTGCCAGCTCACCACGGACGGAAGCCTCTGGAAACACCATATATTTT.